Shown below are 18 T cell receptor beta chains from a single sample sequenced in a study of human T cells and chemical hapten exposure. TCRdb recomputed calls from the RACE reads with MiXCR, one row per CDR3 protein. The profile shows about 46,000 distinct CDR3 sequences, roughly 4.5% of them singletons. The time point was: healthy volunteer bleed at 2 weeks. Total RNA was extracted from unfractionated whole blood. Sequenced material: whole blood. Receptor source: a female donor in good health. Some clones in this sample may be carry-over from other donors' samples.

The sample holds many counts of this clonotype. The chain carries TRBV12-3 or TRBV12-4 and TRBJ1-2; D unclear. V lost 8 bases, J lost 5 bases, and 21 bases lay in between. This CDR3 spans 15 amino acids. The CDR3 sequence is CASGLTPANWYGYTF. Written as DNA, the CDR3 is TGTGCCAGCGGACTGACACCTGCCAACTGGTATGGCTACACCTTC.

This clonotype was seen many times. This chain connects TRBV7-2 to TRBJ2-3, with D hard to call. Germline assignment: CDR1 SGHTA and CDR2 FQGNSA. The CDR3 has 14 amino acids. V lost 0 bases to trimming and J lost 6 bases, with 10 bases between them. CDR3 DNA: TGTGCCAGCAGCTTAGCCGGAAGCATGGATACGCAGTATTTT. This gives the protein CASSLAGSMDTQYF.

In this sample, this clonotype turned up many times. This chain connects TRBV5-1 to TRBJ1-5, with TRBD1 matching over 9 bases. The germline V gene encodes CDR1 SGHRS and CDR2 YFSETQ. V lost 4 bases, J lost 5 bases, and 10 bases stayed unmatched. This CDR3 region has 16 residues. CDR3 residues: CASSPGDRESYQPQHF. CDR3 DNA: TGCGCCAGCAGCCCAGGGGACAGGGAATCGTATCAGCCCCAGCATTTT. The complete variable domain, with remaining parts taken from reference TRBV5-1 and TRBJ1-5, reads KAGVTQTPRYLIKTRGQQVTLSCSPISGHRSVSWYQQTPGQGLQFLFEYFSETQRNKGNFPGRFSGRQFSNSRSEMNVSTLELGDSALYLCASSPGDRESYQPQHFGDGTRLSIL.

The chain uses TRBV7-9 and TRBJ2-3, with D possibly matching TRBD2 (5 bases). With 1 base removed from V and 6 bases from J, the gap between germline ends came to 11 bases. Looked up from germline, CDR1 is SEHNR and CDR2 is FQNEAQ (reference sequence). The CDR3 loop spans 14 amino acids. CDR3 DNA sequence: TGTGCCAGCAGCTTAGGTCAGAGGGCGGATACGCAGTATTTT. Translated: CASSLGQRADTQYF.

In its sample, this clonotype was seen many times. This chain uses TRBV27 with TRBJ1-5; perhaps TRBD1 as D (6 bases). CDR3 size: 14 residues. V lost 6 bases and J 3 bases, leaving 12 bases between the germline ends. Germline V gives CDR1 MNHEY, CDR2 SMNVEV (reference sequence). CDR3 nucleotide sequence: TGTGCCAGCAGCCCCTCAGGGGCCAATCAGCCCCAGCATTTT. Its protein is CASSPSGANQPQHF.

This clonotype was counted many times. The V call is TRBV18, the J call TRBJ1-2; maybe TRBD1 (5 bases). Deletions cut 6 bases from V and 2 bases from J, with 13 bases between. The germline V gene encodes CDR1 KGHSH and CDR2 LQKENI. The CDR3 is 14 residues long. Here the CDR3 reads CASSRDVSNYGYTF. CDR3 sequence (DNA): TGTGCCAGCTCGAGGGACGTTTCCAACTATGGCTACACCTTC.

This clonotype came up many times. V usage is TRBV15 and J usage is TRBJ1-1; 12 nucleotides line up with TRBD1. The length of the CDR3 is 17 residues. V trimming: 5 bases; J trimming: 3 bases; junction bases outside the gene matches: 10. Germline CDR1 and CDR2: LNHNV and YYDKDF (reference sequence). CDR3 sequence: CATSLEGTGGEDTEAFF. The CDR3 coding sequence is TGTGCCACCAGCCTAGAGGGGACAGGGGGCGAGGACACTGAAGCTTTCTTT.

This clonotype occurred many times. This chain uses TRBV7-9 with TRBJ1-6; D may be TRBD1 (6 bases). V was cut by 2 bases and J by 6 bases, with 17 bases left in between. CDR3 length equals 17 residues. Germline V lookup: CDR1 SEHNR, CDR2 FQNEAQ (reference sequence). The CDR3 sequence is CASSLRFPGAPNSPLHF. For the CDR3, the DNA is TGTGCCAGCAGCTTACGGTTTCCAGGGGCTCCTAATTCACCCCTCCACTTT.

This clonotype was picked up many times. In nucleotides, the CDR3 is TGCAGTGCCCCCCGCAGGCCACGCTCCTACGAGCAGTACTTC. The encoded protein is CSAPRRPRSYEQYF. The rearrangement links TRBV20-1 to TRBJ2-7; D is unresolved. The germline CDR1 and CDR2 sequences are DFQATT and SNEGSKA (reference sequence). Trimming cost V 6 bases and J 0 bases, with 15 bases left between them. The CDR3 is made up of 14 amino acids.

This clonotype was counted many times. The chain has TRBV12-3 or TRBV12-4 and TRBJ1-1; a weak D match, TRBD1 (6 bases). The CDR3 covers 15 residues. Between the trimmed V and J ends, which lost 3 bases and 5 bases, there was a span of 16 bases. The CDR3, as DNA: TGTGCCAGCAGTTTCAGAACAGGGTTGGGAACTGAAGCTTTCTTT. It translates to CASSFRTGLGTEAFF.

Many counts were recorded for this clonotype. This chain uses TRBV5-1 with TRBJ2-1; 10 bases agree with TRBD2. V gave up 3 bases and J gave up 8 bases; unmatched junction bases: 8. Germline CDR1 reads SGHRS; CDR2 reads YFSETQ. The CDR3 spans 15 residues. CDR3 amino acids: CASSSSSGGAHEQFF. CDR3 nucleotide sequence: TGCGCCAGCAGCTCCTCCAGCGGGGGGGCCCATGAGCAGTTCTTC.

This clonotype is medium-sized in the sample. V gene TRBV12-3 or TRBV12-4 combines with J gene TRBJ2-3; D is unresolved. The CDR3 length is 11 residues. Trimming removed 7 bases from V and 6 bases from J, with 8 bases in between. This CDR3 reads CASTDGDTQYF. The CDR3 DNA reads TGTGCCAGCACCGATGGTGATACGCAGTATTTT.

The gene calls are TRBV7-3 and TRBJ2-1; the match to TRBD2 covers 10 bases. The CDR3 extends over 15 amino acids. The V gene's germline CDR1 is SGHTA and CDR2 FQGTGA. V was pared by 0 bases and J by 5 bases, with 1 base of the junction left unmatched. DNA of the CDR3: TGTGCCAGCAGCTTAACAGCGGGGGGGGACAATGAGCAGTTCTTC. It encodes CASSLTAGGDNEQFF.

This clonotype came up many times. The chain joins TRBV9 to TRBJ2-3, with 11 bases aligning to TRBD1. Germline assignment: CDR1 SGDLS and CDR2 YYNGEE. Trimming took 0 bases from V and 2 from J; bases not matched to a gene: 2. The CDR3 consists of 16 residues. The CDR3 bases are TGTGCCAGCAGCGTAGGGACAGGGGGCAACACAGATACGCAGTATTTT. It yields the protein CASSVGTGGNTDTQYF.

This clonotype was counted ten times or more. The chain couples TRBV25-1 to TRBJ1-5; 7 positions match TRBD1. The V gene's germline CDR1 is MGHDK and CDR2 SYGVNS. The CDR3 consists of 14 residues. V lost 3 bases to trimming and J lost 5 bases; unmatched junction nucleotides: 4. This chain's CDR3 is CASSEGTAYQPQHF. The CDR3 coding sequence is TGTGCCAGCAGTGAGGGGACAGCTTATCAGCCCCAGCATTTT.

This clonotype has at least ten counts. The genes are TRBV5-1 and TRBJ2-3, with D perhaps TRBD1 (6 bases). Germline values: CDR1 SGHRS, CDR2 YFSETQ. The CDR3 totals 14 residues. V gave up 2 bases and J gave up 5 bases, with 12 bases separating them. For the CDR3, the DNA is TGCGCCAGCAGCTTTCTACAGGGCGGAGATACGCAGTATTTT. Translating gives CASSFLQGGDTQYF.

This clonotype was counted many times. This chain joins TRBV20-1 and TRBJ2-5, with D tentatively TRBD1 (5 bases). V lost 5 bases and J 4 bases, leaving 8 bases between the germline ends. CDR1 is DFQATT, CDR2 SNEGSKA, per germline (reference sequence). The CDR3 contains 11 residues. CDR3 nucleotides: TGCAGTGCTCCAGGGTTAGAGACCCAGTACTTC. Translating gives CSAPGLETQYF.

This clonotype appeared a few times. The chain is built from TRBV5-1 and TRBJ1-6; D uncertain. V was trimmed by 0 bases and J by 0 bases, leaving 13 bases between them. CDR1 and CDR2 from the germline V gene are SGHRS and YFSETQ. The CDR3 is 18 residues long. The CDR3 spells CASSLEVSSSSYNSPLHF. CDR3 DNA sequence: TGCGCCAGCAGCTTGGAGGTCTCCTCAAGCTCCTATAATTCACCCCTCCACTTT.